This TCR beta chain stems from a study of vaccination effects on CD4 cells after COVID-19. Study-wide points: Both infection-induced and vaccine-induced clones contracted markedly at late post-vaccination timepoints.

The method was immunoSEQ multiplex PCR; TCRdb's version includes in-frame clones alone and lacks a portion of them. The profile covers just under 75,000 clones, with around 69% appearing a single time and about 2% taken by the ten largest. When about ten days of culture had elapsed, CD4+ T cells were isolated. Vaccination of participants consisted of two doses of either the BNT162b2 or mRNA-1273 vaccine. Negative nucleocapsid antibody tests before and after vaccination confirmed no previous SARS-CoV-2 infection. This clone occurred a few times. Its antigen is not identified. The receptor comes from a human donor who received a COVID-19 vaccine. The sample here was CD4+ T cells from PBMCs cultured without peptide, taken after COVID-19 vaccination.

For the CDR3, the DNA is TGTGCCAGCAGCTTAATAAGCCAGGGGCAAGATACGCAGTATTTT. Amino acids: CASSLISQGQDTQYF. The chain employs TRBV7-3 and TRBJ2-3, with D maybe TRBD1 (6 bases). Germline CDR1 and CDR2: SGHTA and FQGTGA. The ends were cut back, 1 base at V and 5 bases at J, with 13 bases in the middle. The CDR3 spans 15 residues.